A selection of T cell receptor beta chains follows, all from one sample in a study of patients and donors after allogeneic stem cell transplantation. TCRdb re-called the RT-PCR reads with MiXCR, one entry per CDR3 protein. This repertoire shows around 27,000 distinct CDR3 sequences, about 8% found once; its top ten account for 45% to 60%. Material for sequencing was blood, either unsorted or a sorted T cell fraction (not recorded which). Receptor source: a human donor who was either an allogeneic HSCT recipient or a stem cell or donor lymphocyte infusion donor (not recorded which). It is not recorded whose cells these are; they may come from a transplant donor. CDR3s include the opening cysteine and the closing phenylalanine or tryptophan. The D gene is left open where the match is weak. Clone size is stated in some rows and not others, as once, few, many or a class when expanded.

clone size: many; J gene: TRBJ2-3; D gene: -; V gene: TRBV7-3; CDR3 DNA: TGTGCCAGCAGCTCCGGGGGACAGACTGCAGTAGATACGCAGTATTTT; CDR3 protein: CASSSGGQTAVDTQYF
clone size: many; J gene: TRBJ1-1; D gene: -; V gene: TRBV5-6; CDR3 DNA: TGTGCCAGCAGCTTGGAAGTTTCAGGGGCATCCACTGAAGCTTTCTTT; CDR3 protein: CASSLEVSGASTEAFF
clone size: -; J gene: TRBJ1-2; D gene: TRBD1; V gene: TRBV20-1; CDR3 DNA: TGCAGTGCTAGGCCCTCGGGCGGGACAGGGGTCCTTAACTATGGCTACACCTTC; CDR3 protein: CSARPSGGTGVLNYGYTF
clone size: many; J gene: TRBJ2-5; D gene: TRBD2; V gene: TRBV4-1; CDR3 DNA: TGCGCCAGCAGCCCGGAAAAATATAGCGGGAGGGCCGTCCGGACCCAGTACTTC; CDR3 protein: CASSPEKYSGRAVRTQYF
clone size: -; J gene: TRBJ1-5; D gene: -; V gene: TRBV6-1; CDR3 DNA: TGTGCCACCCTACCCCGGAGGCAGGGTGTAAATCAGCCCCAGCATTTT; CDR3 protein: CATLPRRQGVNQPQHF
clone size: many; J gene: TRBJ1-2; D gene: -; V gene: TRBV20-1; CDR3 DNA: TGCAGTGGCACAGGGAGTAACTATGGCTACACCTTC; CDR3 protein: CSGTGSNYGYTF
clone size: -; J gene: TRBJ2-2; D gene: -; V gene: TRBV11-1; CDR3 DNA: TGTGCCAGCAGCCTCTTTAGTGGGGGCGTAATTAACACCGGGGAGCTGTTTTTT; CDR3 protein: CASSLFSGGVINTGELFF
clone size: -; J gene: TRBJ1-6; D gene: -; V gene: TRBV5-1; CDR3 DNA: TGCGCCAGCAGCCCATCCGGGATTCATAATTCACCCCTCCACTTT; CDR3 protein: CASSPSGIHNSPLHF
clone size: many; J gene: TRBJ2-5; D gene: -; V gene: TRBV28; CDR3 DNA: TGTGCCAGCAGTCAAGCAGCGGCGGAGACCCAGTACTTC; CDR3 protein: CASSQAAAETQYF
clone size: few; J gene: TRBJ2-5; D gene: TRBD2; V gene: TRBV7-9; CDR3 DNA: TGTGCCAGCAGCGCTAGCGGGAGGGAGACCCAGTACTTC; CDR3 protein: CASSASGRETQYF
clone size: many; J gene: TRBJ1-1; D gene: -; V gene: TRBV20-1; CDR3 DNA: TGCAGTGCTAGACCAGACAGGAACACTGAAGCTTTCTTT; CDR3 protein: CSARPDRNTEAFF
clone size: many; J gene: TRBJ2-3; D gene: TRBD1; V gene: TRBV18; CDR3 DNA: TGTGCCAGCTCACCTGCCGGGACAGGGATGCGTACGCAGTATTTT; CDR3 protein: CASSPAGTGMRTQYF
clone size: -; J gene: TRBJ1-2; D gene: -; V gene: TRBV4-2; CDR3 DNA: TGTGCCAGCAGCCAAGGCAGAGACTATCCCTACACCTTC; CDR3 protein: CASSQGRDYPYTF
clone size: many; J gene: TRBJ1-5; D gene: -; V gene: TRBV7-9; CDR3 DNA: TGTGCCAGCAGCGGCGCTTCAGGGGGCAATCAGCCCCAGCATTTT; CDR3 protein: CASSGASGGNQPQHF
clone size: many; J gene: TRBJ2-7; D gene: TRBD2; V gene: TRBV25-1; CDR3 DNA: TGTGCCAGCAGTCGTTGGAGAGCGGGGTCCTCCTACGAGCAGTACTTC; CDR3 protein: CASSRWRAGSSYEQYF
clone size: few; J gene: TRBJ2-5; D gene: TRBD1; V gene: TRBV6-1; CDR3 DNA: TGTGCCAGCATCCTGGACAGGGGGCGGAAGACCCAGTACTTC; CDR3 protein: CASILDRGRKTQYF
clone size: many; J gene: TRBJ2-7; D gene: -; V gene: TRBV29-1; CDR3 DNA: TGCAGCGTTGGTGGGAGAGAGCAGTACTTC; CDR3 protein: CSVGGREQYF
clone size: medium-sized; J gene: TRBJ2-1; D gene: TRBD2; V gene: TRBV5-1; CDR3 DNA: TGCGCCAGCAGCTCAGGACTAGCGGGGGGGAACAATGAGCAGTTCTTC; CDR3 protein: CASSSGLAGGNNEQFF
clone size: many; J gene: TRBJ2-5; D gene: -; V gene: TRBV6-1; CDR3 DNA: TGTGCCAGCAGCTCGATTTCCTCTACCAAAGAGACCCAGTACTTC; CDR3 protein: CASSSISSTKETQYF
clone size: few; J gene: TRBJ2-3; D gene: -; V gene: TRBV28; CDR3 DNA: TGTGCCAGCAGTTTTCGTCCTAGGGTCCAGTATTTT; CDR3 protein: CASSFRPRVQYF